Sequencing of this T cell receptor beta chain was carried out in a study of breast tumors, draining lymph nodes, adjacent tissues. TCRdb reanalysed the multiplex PCR reads using MiXCR and keeps one entry per CDR3 protein. Found here are 45,000 to 60,000 distinct CDR3 sequences, 20% to 25% of them singletons; the top ten hold about 8%. This clonotype was seen at least ten times. No antigen is known for it. General study points: Tumor repertoires ranked between lymph nodes and nontumor tissue in diversity, with V and J gene preferences. Luminal-like breast cancer showed significantly higher tumor–nontumor repertoire similarity than basal-like. The data were judged consistent with most tumor T cells coming from lymph node and expanding in tumor.

V lost 2 bases and J 6 bases, leaving 11 bases between the germline ends. In germline, CDR1 is GTSNPN, CDR2 SVGIG (reference sequence). This CDR3 comprises 13 residues. The receptor comes from a female donor with breast cancer. Some clones in this sample may be carry-over from other donors' samples. Input material: breast tumor tissue. The chain joins TRBV30 to TRBJ1-5; D perhaps matches TRBD1 (5 bases). CDR3 residues: CAWSRGTGQPQHF. CDR3 sequence (DNA): TGTGCCTGGAGTCGGGGGACGGGTCAGCCCCAGCATTTT.